A single sample is the source of the 3 T cell receptor beta chains below, sequenced in a study of yellow fever vaccine responses in identical twins. TCRdb used MiXCR to reprocess the RT-PCR reads, holding one entry per CDR3 protein. The sample has 30,000 to 40,000 distinct CDR3 sequences; roughly three fifths are singletons. Here the sequenced sample was T cells from blood (PBMCs), unsorted or a sorted subset (not recorded which), taken before or after yellow fever vaccination (not recorded which). All receptors come from a woman under 30 who received the yellow fever vaccine.

The chain couples TRBV2 to TRBJ2-1; D is undetermined. The CDR3 spans 15 residues. V lost 4 bases and J 4 bases, leaving 14 bases between the germline ends. From germline, CDR1 is SNHLY and CDR2 FYNNEI. The chain's CDR3 is CASSGEVQPYNEQFF. The DNA of the CDR3 is TGTGCCAGCAGTGGGGAAGTACAGCCATACAATGAGCAGTTCTTC.

The rearrangement uses TRBV13 and TRBJ2-3; D might be TRBD1 (6 bases). This CDR3 contains 13 residues. V dropped 11 bases and J dropped 3 bases, with 15 bases sitting between them. The germline V gene has CDR1 PRHDT and CDR2 FYEKMQ (reference sequence). CDR3 DNA: TGTGCCGGCAATCAGGGGCGTACAGATACGCAGTATTTT. This codes for CAGNQGRTDTQYF.

This clonotype is a singleton in its sample. The rearrangement joins TRBV6-4 to TRBJ1-4; the D is unclear. The length of the CDR3 is 15 residues. Germline values: CDR1 MRHNA, CDR2 SNTAGT. With 5 bases removed from V and 8 bases from J, the gap between germline ends came to 18 bases. CDR3 DNA sequence: TGTGCCAGCAGTAACACCGTCTCTATCGGAGAAAAACTGTTTTTT. This encodes CASSNTVSIGEKLFF.